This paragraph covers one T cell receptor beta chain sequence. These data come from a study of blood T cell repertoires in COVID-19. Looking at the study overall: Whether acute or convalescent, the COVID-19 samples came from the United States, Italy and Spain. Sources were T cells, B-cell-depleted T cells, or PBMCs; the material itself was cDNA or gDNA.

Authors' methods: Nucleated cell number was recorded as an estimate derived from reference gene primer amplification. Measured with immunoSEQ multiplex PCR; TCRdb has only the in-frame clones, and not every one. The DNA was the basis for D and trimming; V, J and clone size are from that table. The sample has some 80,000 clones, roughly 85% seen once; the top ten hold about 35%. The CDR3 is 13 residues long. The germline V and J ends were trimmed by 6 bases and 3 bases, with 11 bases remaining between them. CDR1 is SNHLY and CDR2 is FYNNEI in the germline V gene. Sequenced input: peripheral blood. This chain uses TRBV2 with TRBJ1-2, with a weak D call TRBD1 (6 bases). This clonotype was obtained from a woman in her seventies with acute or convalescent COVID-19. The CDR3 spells CASRGDKYYGYTF. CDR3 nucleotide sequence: TGTGCCAGCAGGGGGGACAAGTACTATGGCTACACCTTC.